Listed below are T cell receptor beta chains from one sample, sequenced in a study of siplizumab effects on memory and regulatory T cells. The method was immunoSEQ multiplex PCR; TCRdb's version includes in-frame clones alone and lacks a portion of them. The repertoire holds more than 50,000 clones, 85% to 95% seen once, with 35% to 45% in the top ten. What was sequenced was CD8+ T cells sorted from blood. The origin of the receptors is a human donor in good health. Both conserved end residues are part of each CDR3. The order of the fields is J gene, V gene, CDR3 protein.

>TRBJ1-6|TRBV28
CASSPRGPINSPLHF
>TRBJ2-5|TRBV9
CASSPRGSGRVGQYF
>TRBJ2-7|TRBV2
CASSELGEYEQYF
>TRBJ2-1|TRBV12-5
CASSPGLAGAEQFF
>TRBJ2-7|TRBV27
CASSGAVEQYF
>TRBJ2-1|TRBV7-6
CASSFSSENGEQFF
>TRBJ1-1|TRBV11-2
CASRGSENTEAFF
>TRBJ2-3|TRBV16
CASSQSWGGSTDTQYF
>TRBJ1-1|TRBV30
CAWSFWGAFTEAFF
>TRBJ2-7|TRBV4-1
CASSQVGSYEQYF
>TRBJ2-3|TRBV7-2
CASSLRVVVTDTQYF
>TRBJ1-1|TRBV19
CASGSDLGNTEAFF
>TRBJ2-5|TRBV7-8
CASSSRLAGEETQYF
>TRBJ2-7|TRBV2
CASSEGIAGGPYEQYF
>TRBJ1-1|TRBV30
CAWSADRDTEAFF
>TRBJ2-7|TRBV7-9
CASSFSGSEYEQYF
>TRBJ2-1|TRBV29-1
CSVPSPSESSYNEQFF
>TRBJ1-1|TRBV28
CASNQDRNTEAFF
>TRBJ1-5|TRBV4-1
CASSLTSRGNQPQHF
>TRBJ1-1|TRBV27
CASSLSPTGVGEAFF
>TRBJ2-3|TRBV15
CATSTPGAGAEDTQYF
>TRBJ2-3|TRBV9
CASSGYAGLSADTQYF
>TRBJ2-7|TRBV19
CASGSGTSDEQYF
>TRBJ2-1|TRBV19
CASSIGSGGSYNEQFF
>TRBJ2-7|TRBV5-1
CASSFRDAPYEQYF
>TRBJ1-5|TRBV27
CASSVQGGVSNQPQHF
>TRBJ2-7|TRBV29-1
CSVVAGLSSYEQYF
>TRBJ2-5|TRBV27
CASRPGTGETQYF
>TRBJ2-1|TRBV7-2
CASSFGRLEQFF
>TRBJ1-5|TRBV2
CASSEEPQSNQPQHF
>TRBJ1-2|TRBV27
CASSLLTPGGRGGYTF
>TRBJ1-1|TRBV6-5
CASSYSGARTEAFF